This TCR beta chain is from a study of tissue T cells after allogeneic stem cell transplantation. Background on the study: Patients with graft-versus-host disease had grafts: several unmodified, three CD34-selected and T-cell-depleted. Study results and caveats: The study did not identify alloreactive or antigen-specific tissue TCRs, and some clones might be persisting host cells.

Adult allogeneic hematopoietic cell transplant recipients with steroid-refractory graft-versus-host disease were prospectively enrolled for research autopsy. This CDR3 has 14 amino acids. Trimming left V 0 bases short and J 1 base short, with 6 bases between. Germline-derived CDR1 and CDR2 are KGHSH and LQKENI. The method was immunoSEQ multiplex PCR; TCRdb's version includes in-frame clones alone and lacks a portion of them. The sample has 1,100 to 1,500 clones, roughly 87% seen once. With regard to this clone: The antigen is unknown.

Sequencing was performed on esophageal tissue, taken at autopsy. The V call is TRBV18, the J call TRBJ1-1, with a weak D call TRBD1 (5 bases). This TCR came from a male patient between 35 and 69 years old with steroid-refractory graft-versus-host disease after an allogeneic stem cell transplant. Some of the T cells may derive from the graft donor. The CDR3 nucleotides are TGTGCCAGCTCACCACCGGGGGGGAACACTGAAGCTTTCTTT. Translating gives CASSPPGGNTEAFF.